This TCR beta chain came from a study of blood T cell repertoires in COVID-19. About the study: Spain, Italy and the United States supplied samples that represented acute and convalescent COVID-19. PBMCs, B-cell-depleted T cells, or T cells were the source of the cDNA or gDNA that made up the material.

Seattle cases were enrolled at active infection and followed longitudinally. How the authors handled the data: Amplification of reference gene primers was used by the study to estimate nucleated cell counts. Sequencing was performed with immunoSEQ multiplex PCR; in TCRdb, only in-frame clones are kept and a portion is missing. Clone size and the V and J calls come from that table; the DNA yielded D and trimming. This table has 150,000 to 200,000 clones, 70% to 90% appearing once. CDR3 size: 15 residues. Per germline, CDR1 KGHDR and CDR2 SFDVKD. The trim removed 1 base at V and 6 bases at J, leaving 6 bases unmatched.

The sample consisted of peripheral blood. This TCR derives from a woman between 45 and 60 years old with COVID-19, enrolled during active disease. The chain links TRBV24-1 to TRBJ2-3, with TRBD1 matching 7 bases. CDR3 DNA: TGTGCCACCAGTGATTTCTCCAGGGGGTTTGATACGCAGTATTTT. It specifies CATSDFSRGFDTQYF.